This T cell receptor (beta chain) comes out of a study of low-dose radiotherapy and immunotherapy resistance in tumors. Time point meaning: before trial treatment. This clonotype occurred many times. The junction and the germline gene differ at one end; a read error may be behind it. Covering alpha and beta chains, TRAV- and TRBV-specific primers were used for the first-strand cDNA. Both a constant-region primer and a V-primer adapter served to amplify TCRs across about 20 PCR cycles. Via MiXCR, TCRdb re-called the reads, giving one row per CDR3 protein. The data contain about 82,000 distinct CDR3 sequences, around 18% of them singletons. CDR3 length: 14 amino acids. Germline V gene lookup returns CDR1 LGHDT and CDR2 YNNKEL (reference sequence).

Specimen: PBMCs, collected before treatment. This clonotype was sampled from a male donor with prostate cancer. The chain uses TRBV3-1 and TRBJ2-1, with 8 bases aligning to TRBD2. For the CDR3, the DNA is TGTGCCAGCAGTCAAGCGGGGGCAAACAATGAGCAGTTCTTC. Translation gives CASSQAGANNEQFF.